This T cell receptor beta chain was found in a study of radiation and T cells in renal cell carcinoma. TCRdb's table, derived via immunoSEQ multiplex PCR, lists solely in-frame clones and lacks some. Of approximately 15,000 clones listed, 58% are singletons. As to treatment: treatment-naive control, cytoreductive nephrectomy. The CDR3 totals 16 residues. Trimming removed 5 bases from V and 4 bases from J, with 18 bases in between. Germline assignment: CDR1 SEHNR and CDR2 FQNEAQ (reference sequence). V usage is TRBV7-9 and J usage is TRBJ1-3; TRBD1 might be the D (5 bases). Sequenced material: tumor tissue, taken from a patient whose treatment was nephrectomy without radiotherapy. The clonotype was recovered from a man aged 40-49 years with renal cell carcinoma. The DNA for the CDR3 is TGTGCCAGCAGCCCCTCCGGAGCAGGGCTGGGAAACACCATATATTTT. Protein product: CASSPSGAGLGNTIYF.